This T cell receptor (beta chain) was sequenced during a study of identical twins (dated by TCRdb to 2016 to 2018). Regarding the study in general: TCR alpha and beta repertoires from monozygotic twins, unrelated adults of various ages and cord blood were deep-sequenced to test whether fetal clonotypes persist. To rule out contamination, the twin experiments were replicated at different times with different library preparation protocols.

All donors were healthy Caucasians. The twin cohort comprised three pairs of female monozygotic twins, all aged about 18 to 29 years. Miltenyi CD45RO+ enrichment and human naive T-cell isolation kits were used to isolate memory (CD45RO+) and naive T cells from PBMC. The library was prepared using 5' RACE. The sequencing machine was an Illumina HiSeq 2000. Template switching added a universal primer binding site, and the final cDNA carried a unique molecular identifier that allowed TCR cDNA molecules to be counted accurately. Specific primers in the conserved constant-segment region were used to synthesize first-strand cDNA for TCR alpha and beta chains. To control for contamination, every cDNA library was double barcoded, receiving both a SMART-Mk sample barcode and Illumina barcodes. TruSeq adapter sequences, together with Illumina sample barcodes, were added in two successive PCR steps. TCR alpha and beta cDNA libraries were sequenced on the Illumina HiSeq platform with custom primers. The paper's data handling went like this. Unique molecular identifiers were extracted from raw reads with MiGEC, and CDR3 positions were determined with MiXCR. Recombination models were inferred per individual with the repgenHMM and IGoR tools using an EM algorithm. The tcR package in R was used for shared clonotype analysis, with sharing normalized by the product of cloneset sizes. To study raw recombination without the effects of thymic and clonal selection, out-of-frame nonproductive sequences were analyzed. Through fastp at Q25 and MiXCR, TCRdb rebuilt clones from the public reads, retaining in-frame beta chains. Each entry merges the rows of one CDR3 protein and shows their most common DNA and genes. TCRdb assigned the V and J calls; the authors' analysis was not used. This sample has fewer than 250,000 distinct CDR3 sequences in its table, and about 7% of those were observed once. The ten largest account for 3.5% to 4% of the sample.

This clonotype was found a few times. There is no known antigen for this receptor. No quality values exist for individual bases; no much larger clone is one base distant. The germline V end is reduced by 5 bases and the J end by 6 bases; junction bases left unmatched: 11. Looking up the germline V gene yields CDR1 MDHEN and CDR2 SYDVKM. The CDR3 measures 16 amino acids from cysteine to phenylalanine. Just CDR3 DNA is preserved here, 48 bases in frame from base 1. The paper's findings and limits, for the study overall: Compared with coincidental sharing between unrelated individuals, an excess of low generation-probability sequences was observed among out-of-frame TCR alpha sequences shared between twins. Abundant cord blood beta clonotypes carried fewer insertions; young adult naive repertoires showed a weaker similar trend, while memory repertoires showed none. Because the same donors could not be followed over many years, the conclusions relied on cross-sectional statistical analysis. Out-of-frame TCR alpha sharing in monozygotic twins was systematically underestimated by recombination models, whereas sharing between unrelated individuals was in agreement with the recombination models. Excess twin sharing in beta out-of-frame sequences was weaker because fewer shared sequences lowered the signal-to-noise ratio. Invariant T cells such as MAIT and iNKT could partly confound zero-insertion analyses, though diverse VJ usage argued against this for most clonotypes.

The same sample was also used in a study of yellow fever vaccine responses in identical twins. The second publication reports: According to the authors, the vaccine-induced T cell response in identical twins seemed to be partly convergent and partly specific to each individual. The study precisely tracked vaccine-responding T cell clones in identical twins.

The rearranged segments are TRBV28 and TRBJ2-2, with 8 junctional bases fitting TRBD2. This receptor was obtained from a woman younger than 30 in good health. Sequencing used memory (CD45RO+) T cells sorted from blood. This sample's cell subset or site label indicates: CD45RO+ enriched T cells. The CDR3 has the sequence CASSTTGTGGAGELFF. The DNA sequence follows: TGTGCCAGCAGTACTACCGGGACGGGGGGGGCCGGGGAGCTGTTTTTT.